The 30 T cell receptor beta chains in this list originate from one sample, sequenced in a study of control samples from healthy donors and cancer patients. Sequencing used immunoSEQ multiplex PCR; TCRdb keeps in-frame clones, though not all of them. Of fewer than 200,000 clones listed, 90% are singletons. What was sequenced was blood. These receptors came from a woman aged 50 to 60 in good health.

V is TRBV28 and J is TRBJ1-1; maybe TRBD1 (6 bases). The CDR3 consists of 14 residues. The V end lost 7 bases, the J end lost 0 bases, and 12 bases lay between the germline ends. Germline lookup yields CDR1 MDHEN and CDR2 SYDVKM. CDR3: CASNMGGLNTEAFF. In nucleotides, the CDR3 is TGTGCCAGCAACATGGGGGGCTTGAACACTGAAGCTTTCTTT.

The sample holds one count of this clone. The genes are TRBV6-6 and TRBJ1-2; TRBD1 might be the D (6 bases). CDR3 size: 15 residues. Germline V gene sequence: CDR1 MNHNY, CDR2 SVGAGI (reference sequence). The V gene lost 6 bases and the J gene lost 4 bases, with 18 bases spanning the gap. CDR3 protein: CASSPGGATSYGYTF. The CDR3 DNA sequence: TGTGCCAGCAGCCCCGGGGGGGCGACCTCCTATGGCTACACCTTC.

The V call is TRBV5-1, the J call TRBJ2-7; D perhaps matches TRBD1 (6 bases). This CDR3 region has 14 residues. Germline V gene data show CDR1 as SGHRS and CDR2 as YFSETQ. V was clipped by 3 bases and J by 5 bases, with 15 bases between them. The CDR3 sequence: CASSWGTRVHEQYF. The CDR3 DNA reads TGCGCCAGCAGCTGGGGGACACGCGTGCACGAGCAGTACTTC.

This chain connects TRBV5-1 to TRBJ1-1, with D hard to call. Trimming took off 6 bases at V and 4 bases at J, with 16 bases between the two ends. The germline gives CDR1 SGHRS, CDR2 YFSETQ. There are 14 residues in the CDR3. The CDR3 reads CASKPSWLSTEAFF. The CDR3 bases are TGCGCCAGCAAACCGTCGTGGTTAAGCACTGAAGCTTTCTTT.

The genes are TRBV9 and TRBJ1-2; perhaps TRBD1 as D (5 bases). V was clipped by 3 bases and J by 4 bases, with 31 bases between them. The CDR3 runs 20 residues. Germline V lookup: CDR1 SGDLS, CDR2 YYNGEE. Here the CDR3 reads CASSEGLLPAGGPGGYGYTF. CDR3 nucleotide sequence: TGTGCCAGCAGCGAGGGGCTCTTACCCGCGGGCGGGCCCGGGGGCTATGGCTACACCTTC.

The rearrangement joins TRBV9 to TRBJ1-1; D ambiguous. Germline V lookup: CDR1 SGDLS, CDR2 YYNGEE. This CDR3 region has 12 residues. The V gene lost 4 bases and the J gene lost 1 base, with 5 bases spanning the gap. CDR3 in amino acids: CASSRGNTEAFF. CDR3 DNA: TGTGCCAGCAGCCGGGGGAACACTGAAGCTTTCTTT.

V is TRBV19 and J is TRBJ1-1; D gene unclear. The CDR3 consists of 10 residues. Germline CDR1 reads LNHDA; CDR2 reads SQIVND (reference sequence). V was pared by 9 bases and J by 1 base, with 3 bases between. The CDR3 here is CASGNTEAFF. DNA of the CDR3: TGTGCCAGCGGGAACACTGAAGCTTTCTTT. The full variable domain, rest sourced from reference TRBV19 and TRBJ1-1, is DGGITQSPKYLFRKEGQNVTLSCEQNLNHDAMYWYRQDPGQGLRLIYYSQIVNDFQKGDIAEGYSVSREKKESFPLTVTSAQKNPTAFYLCASGNTEAFFGQGTRLTVV.

This chain joins TRBV27 and TRBJ2-7; 11 bases map to TRBD2. Looked up from germline, CDR1 is MNHEY and CDR2 is SMNVEV (reference sequence). The length of the CDR3 is 20 residues. After removal of 2 bases from V and 0 bases from J, the junction contained 15 bases not matched to a gene. CDR3 sequence: CASSLGALAGVRGSSYEQYF. DNA of the CDR3: TGTGCCAGCAGTTTAGGCGCACTAGCGGGAGTGCGAGGGAGCTCCTACGAGCAGTACTTC.

This sequence joins TRBV6-4 and TRBJ2-6, with TRBD2 as a possible D gene (5 bases). Germline CDR1 and CDR2: MRHNA and SNTAGT. CDR3 length: 16 amino acids. Trimming took off 3 bases at V and 3 bases at J, with 12 bases between the two ends. CDR3: CASSDTGSGGANVLTF. CDR3 DNA sequence: TGTGCCAGCAGTGATACGGGATCGGGTGGGGCCAACGTCCTGACTTTC.

The CDR3 region has the DNA TGTGCCAGCAGCCAAGAGAGGCTAGCGGGAGGCCGAGATACGCAGTATTTT. Amino acids: CASSQERLAGGRDTQYF. The chain couples TRBV3-1 (or the pseudogene TRBV3-2) to TRBJ2-3; 11 bases agree with TRBD2. The V and J ends lost 0 bases and 5 bases, in that order; junction bases with no gene match: 7. The CDR3 extends over 17 amino acids. Germline lookup yields CDR1 LGHDT and CDR2 YNNKEL (reference sequence).

This clone was detected once. This chain joins TRBV7-9 and TRBJ1-1; D gene unclear. Germline V gene data show CDR1 as SEHNR and CDR2 as FQNEAQ (reference sequence). The CDR3 consists of 14 residues. V was pared by 3 bases and J by 4 bases, with 12 bases between. The CDR3 loop reads CASSFGMAGTEAFF. CDR3 DNA: TGTGCCAGCAGCTTCGGGATGGCGGGCACTGAAGCTTTCTTT.

The chain joins TRBV6-1 to TRBJ1-2; D not resolved. Trimming removed 2 bases at V and 7 bases at J, with 17 bases between. This CDR3 contains 15 residues. The germline gives CDR1 MNHNS, CDR2 SASEGT. CDR3 sequence: CASSEYRASTTGYTF. CDR3 nucleotide sequence: TGTGCCAGCAGTGAATATCGGGCCAGCACGACTGGCTACACCTTC.

The V and J genes are TRBV30 and TRBJ2-2, with D tentatively TRBD2 (7 bases). There are 15 residues in the CDR3. Trimming pared 0 bases from V and 1 base from J, leaving 9 bases between. CDR1 is GTSNPN and CDR2 is SVGIG in the germline V gene (reference sequence). CDR3 residues: CAWSVGGLNTGELFF. The DNA for the CDR3 is TGTGCCTGGAGTGTGGGGGGGCTGAACACCGGGGAGCTGTTTTTT.

The V call is TRBV19, the J call TRBJ1-1, with D possibly TRBD1 on 5 matching bases. CDR3 length equals 14 residues. Germline V gene sequence: CDR1 LNHDA, CDR2 SQIVND (reference sequence). Trimming took off 9 bases at V and 1 base at J, with 15 bases between the two ends. The CDR3 DNA reads as TGTGCCAGCACAACGGGGGTAAGGAACACTGAAGCTTTCTTT. Its protein product is CASTTGVRNTEAFF. Looking up the rest from reference TRBV19 and TRBJ1-1 gives the full variable domain: DGGITQSPKYLFRKEGQNVTLSCEQNLNHDAMYWYRQDPGQGLRLIYYSQIVNDFQKGDIAEGYSVSREKKESFPLTVTSAQKNPTAFYLCASTTGVRNTEAFFGQGTRLTVV.

V gene TRBV10-3 combines with J gene TRBJ1-1, with a weak D call TRBD1 (5 bases). The CDR3 has 12 residues. The germline gives CDR1 ENHRY, CDR2 SYGVKD. Trimming shortened V by 4 bases and J by 8 bases, and 11 bases separated the two germline ends. The DNA for the CDR3 is TGTGCCATCAGTGTTTGGGGGAGGGAAGCTTTCTTT. Translated: CAISVWGREAFF.

This clone has a single count. This rearrangement joins TRBV13 to TRBJ2-3; D might be TRBD1 or TRBD2, each matching 5 bases. The germline CDR1 and CDR2 sequences are PRHDT and FYEKMQ (reference sequence). The CDR3 runs to 14 residues. Trimming stripped 0 bases from V and 2 bases from J, with 6 bases between. DNA for the CDR3: TGTGCCAGCAGCTTAGGGGGGGACACAGATACGCAGTATTTT. Translated: CASSLGGDTDTQYF.

CDR3 in DNA: TGCGCCAGCAGCTTGGGCGCCACACGAGGCACTGAAGCTTTCTTT. Protein product: CASSLGATRGTEAFF. The chain employs TRBV5-1 and TRBJ1-1; D is uncertain. This CDR3 spans 15 amino acids. Germline values: CDR1 SGHRS, CDR2 YFSETQ. V shed 0 bases and J shed 4 bases, with 13 bases lying between them.

J is TRBJ1-5 and V is TRBV4-1; TRBD1 is a possible D gene (5 bases). The germline gives CDR1 MGHRA, CDR2 YSYEKL. The CDR3 totals 14 residues. Trimming stripped 1 base from V and 7 bases from J, with 11 bases between. The CDR3 loop is CASSQVERGQPQHF. The CDR3 region has the DNA TGCGCCAGCAGCCAAGTAGAGAGGGGCCAGCCCCAGCATTTT.

The genes are TRBV7-9 and TRBJ2-1, with D perhaps TRBD2 (7 bases). The CDR3 is made up of 17 amino acids. V was cut by 5 bases and J by 1 base, with 18 bases left in between. The germline V gene has CDR1 SEHNR and CDR2 FQNEAQ (reference sequence). CDR3 amino acids: CASSPMGGGRSYNEQFF. CDR3 coding DNA: TGTGCCAGCAGCCCTATGGGCGGGGGCCGTTCCTACAATGAGCAGTTCTTC.

V gene TRBV7-3 combines with J gene TRBJ1-2, with D perhaps matching TRBD1 (6 bases). The CDR3 extends over 12 amino acids. Germline CDR1 and CDR2: SGHTA and FQGTGA. Trimming shortened V by 5 bases and J by 8 bases, and 12 bases separated the two germline ends. CDR3 coding DNA: TGTGCCAGCAGCCCTAGGGGGGGAGGCTACACCTTC. Translated: CASSPRGGGYTF.

The chain joins TRBV19 to TRBJ1-6; 7 nucleotides agree with TRBD1. The CDR3 loop spans 18 amino acids. J was trimmed by 7 bases and V by 2 bases; bases with no gene match: 14. In germline, CDR1 is LNHDA, CDR2 SQIVND (reference sequence). The CDR3 region is CASSITLTGDTRNSPLHF. For the CDR3, the DNA is TGTGCCAGTAGTATAACCCTAACAGGGGATACGAGGAATTCACCCCTCCACTTT.

The chain uses TRBV12-5 and TRBJ2-3; D may be TRBD1 (6 bases). This CDR3 comprises 14 residues. Germline CDR1 and CDR2: LGHNT and FRNRAP. Trimming took off 6 bases at V and 7 bases at J, with 17 bases between the two ends. CDR3 sequence reads: CASGKAGVRNTQYF. In nucleotides, the CDR3 is TGTGCTAGTGGAAAGGCAGGGGTGAGGAATACGCAGTATTTT.

The V and J genes are TRBV6-5 and TRBJ1-2; D might be TRBD1 (5 bases). Trimming took 5 bases from V and 8 from J, leaving 15 bases between them. Germline CDR1 and CDR2: MNHEY and SVGAGI. The CDR3 has 13 amino acids. The CDR3 nucleotides are TGTGCCAGCAGTACCGGGTGGGGCAGGGGCTACACCTTC. It codes for CASSTGWGRGYTF.

This clone was detected only a few times. The V and J genes are TRBV18 and TRBJ2-2; D is unclear. Trimming pared 3 bases from V and 6 bases from J, leaving 8 bases between. Germline lookup yields CDR1 KGHSH and CDR2 LQKENI. The length of the CDR3 is 13 residues. CDR3 amino acids: CASSPVDAGELFF. The CDR3 nucleotides are TGTGCCAGCTCACCGGTGGACGCCGGGGAGCTGTTTTTT.

This chain joins TRBV19 and TRBJ2-7, with 7 bases matching TRBD1. The trim removed 4 bases at V and 5 bases at J, leaving 8 bases unmatched. The CDR3 totals 14 residues. From germline, CDR1 is LNHDA and CDR2 SQIVND (reference sequence). The CDR3 coding sequence is TGTGCCAGTAGTAAGGGTTCGACAGGGAACGAGCAGTACTTC. As protein: CASSKGSTGNEQYF.

This sequence joins TRBV30 and TRBJ2-5; possible D gene TRBD2, 6 bases. Trimming removed 2 bases at V and 4 bases at J, with 17 bases between. Germline V gene data show CDR1 as GTSNPN and CDR2 as SVGIG (reference sequence). The CDR3 loop spans 15 amino acids. The CDR3 DNA follows: TGTGCCTGGAGTCCCCTTAACGGGAGAGGAGAGACCCAGTACTTC. It codes for CAWSPLNGRGETQYF.

The chain carries TRBV9 and TRBJ2-1, with 11 bases that match TRBD2. The V gene's germline CDR1 is SGDLS and CDR2 YYNGEE. V shed 3 bases, J shed 9 bases, and the junction held 20 bases outside the gene matches. The CDR3 has 19 amino acids. The CDR3 region has the DNA TGTGCCAGCAGCGCCAACCCGGGTTGGCGAACTAGCGGGGGACTTGAGCAGTTCTTC. It codes for CASSANPGWRTSGGLEQFF.

The J gene is TRBJ1-4, the V gene TRBV28, with unresolved D. CDR1 is MDHEN, CDR2 SYDVKM, per germline. This CDR3 is built from 13 residues. CDR3 nucleotide sequence: TGTGGAACAGCCGCCAGTCTAAATGAAAAACTGTTTTTT. As protein: CGTAASLNEKLFF.

The chain uses TRBV11-3 and TRBJ2-7; D possibly matches TRBD1 or TRBD2 (5 bases each). Germline loops: CDR1 SGHNT, CDR2 YENEEA. The CDR3 has 14 amino acids. Trimming took 5 bases from V and 3 from J, leaving 14 bases between them. CDR3 sequence: CASSPPGRYYEQYF. CDR3 nucleotide sequence: TGTGCCAGCAGCCCTCCGGGACGATACTACGAGCAGTACTTC.

The chain employs TRBV29-1 and TRBJ1-1; D call uncertain. CDR3 length: 12 residues. Germline values: CDR1 SQVTM, CDR2 ANQGSEA. With 7 bases removed from V and 3 bases from J, the gap between germline ends came to 12 bases. Written as DNA, the CDR3 is TGCAGCGGGAGTCGGGTGGACACTGAAGCTTTCTTT. This translates into CSGSRVDTEAFF.